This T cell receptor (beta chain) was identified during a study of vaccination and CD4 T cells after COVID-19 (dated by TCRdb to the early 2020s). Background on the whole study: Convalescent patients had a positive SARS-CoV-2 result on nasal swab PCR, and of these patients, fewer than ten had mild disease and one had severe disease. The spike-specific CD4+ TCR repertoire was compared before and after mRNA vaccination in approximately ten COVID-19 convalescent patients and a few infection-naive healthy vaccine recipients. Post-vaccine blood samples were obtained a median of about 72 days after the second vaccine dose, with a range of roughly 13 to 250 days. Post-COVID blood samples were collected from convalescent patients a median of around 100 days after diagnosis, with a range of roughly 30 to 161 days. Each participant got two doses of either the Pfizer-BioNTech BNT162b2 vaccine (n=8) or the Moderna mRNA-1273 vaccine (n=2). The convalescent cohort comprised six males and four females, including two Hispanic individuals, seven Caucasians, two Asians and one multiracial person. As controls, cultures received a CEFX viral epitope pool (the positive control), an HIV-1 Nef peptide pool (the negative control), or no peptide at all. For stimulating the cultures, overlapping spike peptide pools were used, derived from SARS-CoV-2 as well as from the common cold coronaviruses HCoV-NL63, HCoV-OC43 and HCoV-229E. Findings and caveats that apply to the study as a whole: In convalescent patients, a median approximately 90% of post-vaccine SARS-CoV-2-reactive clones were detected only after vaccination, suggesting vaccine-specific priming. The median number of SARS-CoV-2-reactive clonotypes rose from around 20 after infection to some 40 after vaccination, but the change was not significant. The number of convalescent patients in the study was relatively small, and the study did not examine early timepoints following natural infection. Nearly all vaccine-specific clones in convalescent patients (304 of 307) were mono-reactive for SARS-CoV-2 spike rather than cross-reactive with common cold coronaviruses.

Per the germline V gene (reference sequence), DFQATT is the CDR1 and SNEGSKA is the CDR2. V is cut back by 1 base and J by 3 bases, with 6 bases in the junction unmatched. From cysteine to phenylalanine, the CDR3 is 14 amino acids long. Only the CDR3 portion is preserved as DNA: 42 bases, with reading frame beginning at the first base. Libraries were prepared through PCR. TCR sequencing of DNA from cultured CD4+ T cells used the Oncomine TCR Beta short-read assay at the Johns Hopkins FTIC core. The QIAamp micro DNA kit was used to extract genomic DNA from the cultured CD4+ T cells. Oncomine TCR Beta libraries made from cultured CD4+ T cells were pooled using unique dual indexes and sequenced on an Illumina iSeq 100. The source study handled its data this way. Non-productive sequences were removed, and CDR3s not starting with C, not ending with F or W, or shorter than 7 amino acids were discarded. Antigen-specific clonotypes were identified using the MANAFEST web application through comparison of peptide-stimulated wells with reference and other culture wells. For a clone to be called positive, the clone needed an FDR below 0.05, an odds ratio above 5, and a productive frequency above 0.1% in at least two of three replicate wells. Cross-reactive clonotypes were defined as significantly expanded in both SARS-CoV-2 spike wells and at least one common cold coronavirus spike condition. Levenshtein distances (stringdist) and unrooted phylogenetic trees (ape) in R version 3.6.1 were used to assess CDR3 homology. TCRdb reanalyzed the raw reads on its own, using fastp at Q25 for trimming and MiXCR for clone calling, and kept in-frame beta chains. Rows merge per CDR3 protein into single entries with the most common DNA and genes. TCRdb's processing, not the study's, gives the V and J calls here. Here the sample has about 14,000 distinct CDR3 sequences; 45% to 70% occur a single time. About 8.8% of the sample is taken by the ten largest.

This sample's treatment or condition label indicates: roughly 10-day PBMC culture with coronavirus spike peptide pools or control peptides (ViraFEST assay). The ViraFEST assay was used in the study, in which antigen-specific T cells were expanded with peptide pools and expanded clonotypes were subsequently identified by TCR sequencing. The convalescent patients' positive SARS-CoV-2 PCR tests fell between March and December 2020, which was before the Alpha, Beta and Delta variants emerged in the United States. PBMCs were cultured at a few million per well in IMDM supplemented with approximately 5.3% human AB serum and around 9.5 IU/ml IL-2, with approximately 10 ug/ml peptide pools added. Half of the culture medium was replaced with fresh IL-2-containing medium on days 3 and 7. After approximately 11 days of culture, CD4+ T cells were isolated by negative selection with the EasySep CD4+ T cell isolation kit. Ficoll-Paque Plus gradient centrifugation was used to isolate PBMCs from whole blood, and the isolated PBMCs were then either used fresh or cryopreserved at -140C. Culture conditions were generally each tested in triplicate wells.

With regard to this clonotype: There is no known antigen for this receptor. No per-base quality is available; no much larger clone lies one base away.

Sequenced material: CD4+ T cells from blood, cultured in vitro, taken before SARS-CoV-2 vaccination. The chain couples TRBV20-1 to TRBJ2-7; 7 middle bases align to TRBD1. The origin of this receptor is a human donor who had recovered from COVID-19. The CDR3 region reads CSARVADRVYEQYF. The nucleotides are TGCAGTGCTAGAGTGGCCGACAGGGTCTACGAGCAGTACTTC.